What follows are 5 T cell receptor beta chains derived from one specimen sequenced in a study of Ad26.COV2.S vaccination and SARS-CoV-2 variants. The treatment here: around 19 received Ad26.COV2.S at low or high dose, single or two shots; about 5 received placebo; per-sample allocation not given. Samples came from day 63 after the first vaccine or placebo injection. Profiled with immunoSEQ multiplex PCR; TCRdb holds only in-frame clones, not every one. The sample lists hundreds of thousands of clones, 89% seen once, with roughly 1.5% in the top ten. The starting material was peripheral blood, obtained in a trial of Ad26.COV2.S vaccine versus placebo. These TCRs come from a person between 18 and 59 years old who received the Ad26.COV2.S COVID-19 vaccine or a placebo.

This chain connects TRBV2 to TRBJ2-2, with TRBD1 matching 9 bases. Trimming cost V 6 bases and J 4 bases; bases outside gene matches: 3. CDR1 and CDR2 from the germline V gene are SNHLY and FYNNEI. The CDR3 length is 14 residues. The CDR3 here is CASRQQGATGELFF. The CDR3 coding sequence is TGTGCCAGCAGGCAACAGGGGGCCACCGGGGAGCTGTTTTTT. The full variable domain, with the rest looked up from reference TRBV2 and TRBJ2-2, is EPEVTQTPSHQVTQMGQEVILRCVPISNHLYFYWYRQILGQKVEFLVSFYNNEISEKSEIFDDQFSVERPDGSNFTLKIRSTKLEDSAMYFCASRQQGATGELFFGEGSRLTVL.

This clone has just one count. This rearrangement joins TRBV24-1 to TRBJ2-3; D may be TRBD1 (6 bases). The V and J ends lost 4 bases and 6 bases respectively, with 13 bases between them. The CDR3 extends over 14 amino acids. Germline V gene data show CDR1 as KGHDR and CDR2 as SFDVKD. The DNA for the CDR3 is TGTGCCACCAGTGAGCTGGGGGCTCGGGATACGCAGTATTTT. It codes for CATSELGARDTQYF.

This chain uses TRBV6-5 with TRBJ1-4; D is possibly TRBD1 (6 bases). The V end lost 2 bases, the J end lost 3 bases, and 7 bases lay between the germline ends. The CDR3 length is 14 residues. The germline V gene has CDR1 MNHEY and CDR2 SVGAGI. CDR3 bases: TGTGCCAGCAGTTACAGGGGGGCTAATGAAAAACTGTTTTTT. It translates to CASSYRGANEKLFF.

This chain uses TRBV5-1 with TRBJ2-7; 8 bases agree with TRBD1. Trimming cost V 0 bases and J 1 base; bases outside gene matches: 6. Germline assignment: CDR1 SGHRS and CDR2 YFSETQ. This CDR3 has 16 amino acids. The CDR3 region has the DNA TGCGCCAGCAGCTTGGATCCCCGGACAGGGTCCTACGAGCAGTACTTC. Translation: CASSLDPRTGSYEQYF.

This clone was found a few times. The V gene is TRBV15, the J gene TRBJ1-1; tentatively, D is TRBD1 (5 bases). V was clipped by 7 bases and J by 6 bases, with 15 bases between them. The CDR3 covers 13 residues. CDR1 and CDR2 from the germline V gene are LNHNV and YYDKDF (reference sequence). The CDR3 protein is CATTGWGRAEAFF. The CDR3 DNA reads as TGTGCCACCACCGGGTGGGGCAGAGCTGAAGCTTTCTTT.